This entry features one T cell receptor beta chain sequence. Time point noted: pretreatment peripheral blood. The data were obtained in a study of PD-L1 blockade in urothelial cancer. Sequencing was performed with immunoSEQ multiplex PCR; in TCRdb, only in-frame clones are kept and a portion is missing. This sample has about 50,000 clones; roughly 86% occur once, and the top ten carry about 20%. The sequence came from a man aged 55 to 70 with urothelial cancer. The specimen was PBMCs, collected around atezolizumab (anti-PD-L1) treatment.

CDR3 region: CASRPNRGIDFTHSYEQYF. The CDR3 bases are TGTGCCAGCAGACCTAACAGGGGGATTGACTTCACACACTCCTACGAGCAGTACTTC. The chain uses TRBV11-1 and TRBJ2-7; 8 nucleotides align to TRBD1. The germline CDR1 and CDR2 sequences are SGHAT and FQDESV (reference sequence). V was clipped by 6 bases and J by 0 bases; unmatched bases: 19. This CDR3 comprises 19 residues.